This TCR beta chain was identified during a study of technical replicates of blood from several donors. This CDR3 comprises 15 residues. Trimming stripped 1 base from V and 4 bases from J, with 14 bases between. Germline V lookup: CDR1 SGHNT, CDR2 YYREEE (reference sequence). TCRdb's copy holds only in-frame clones and misses some; the assay was immunoSEQ multiplex PCR. The sample has about 88,000 clones, roughly 93% seen once. Sequenced: T cells isolated from PBMCs. The TCR originated in a human donor in good health. The rearrangement joins TRBV5-4 to TRBJ2-5; perhaps TRBD1 as D (6 bases). The CDR3 sequence is CASSLFGGAGETQYF. Here the CDR3 DNA reads TGTGCCAGCAGCTTGTTTGGGGGCGCGGGAGAGACCCAGTACTTC. Full variable domain (missing parts from reference TRBV5-4 and TRBJ2-5): ETGVTQSPTHLIKTRGQQVTLRCSSQSGHNTVSWYQQALGQGPQFIFQYYREEENGRGNFPPRFSGLQFPNYSSELNVNALELDDSALYLCASSLFGGAGETQYFGPGTRLLVL.